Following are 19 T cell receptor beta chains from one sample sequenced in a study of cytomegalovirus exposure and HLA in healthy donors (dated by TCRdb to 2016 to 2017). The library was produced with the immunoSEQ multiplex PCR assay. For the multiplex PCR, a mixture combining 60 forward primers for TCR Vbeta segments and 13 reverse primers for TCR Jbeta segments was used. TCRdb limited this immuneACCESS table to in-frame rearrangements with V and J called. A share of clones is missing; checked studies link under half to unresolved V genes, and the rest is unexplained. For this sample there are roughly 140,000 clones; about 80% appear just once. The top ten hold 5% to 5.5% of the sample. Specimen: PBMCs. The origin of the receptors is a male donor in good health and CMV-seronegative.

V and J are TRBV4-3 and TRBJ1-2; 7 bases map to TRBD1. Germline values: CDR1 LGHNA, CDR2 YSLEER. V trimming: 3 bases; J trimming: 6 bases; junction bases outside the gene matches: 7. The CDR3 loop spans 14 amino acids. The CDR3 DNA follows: TGCGCCAGCAGCCACTCCGGGACAGCCGATGGCTACACCTTC. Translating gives CASSHSGTADGYTF.

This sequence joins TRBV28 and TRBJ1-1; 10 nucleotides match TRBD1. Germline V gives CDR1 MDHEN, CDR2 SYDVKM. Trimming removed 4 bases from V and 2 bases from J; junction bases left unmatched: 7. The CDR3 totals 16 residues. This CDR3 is CASSSPRQGANTEAFF. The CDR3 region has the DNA TGTGCCAGCAGTTCCCCCCGACAGGGGGCTAACACTGAAGCTTTCTTT.

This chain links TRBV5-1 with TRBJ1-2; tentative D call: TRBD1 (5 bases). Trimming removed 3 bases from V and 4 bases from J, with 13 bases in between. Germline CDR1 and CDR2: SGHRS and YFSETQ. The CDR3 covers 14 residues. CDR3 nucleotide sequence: TGCGCCAGCAGCTCGCAGGGTACCCTCTATGGCTACACCTTC. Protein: CASSSQGTLYGYTF.

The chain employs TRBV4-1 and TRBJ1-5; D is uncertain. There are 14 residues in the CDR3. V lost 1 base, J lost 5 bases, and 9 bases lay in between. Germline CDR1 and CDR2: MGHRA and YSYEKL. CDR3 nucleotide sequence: TGCGCCAGCAGCCAAGGTCCCCTAGATCAGCCCCAGCATTTT. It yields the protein CASSQGPLDQPQHF.

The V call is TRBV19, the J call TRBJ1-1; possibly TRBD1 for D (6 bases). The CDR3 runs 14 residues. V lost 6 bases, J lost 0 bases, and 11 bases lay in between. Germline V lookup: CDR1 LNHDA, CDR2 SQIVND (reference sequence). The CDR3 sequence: CASRIRDMNTEAFF. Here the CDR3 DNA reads TGTGCCAGTAGGATCCGGGACATGAACACTGAAGCTTTCTTT.

The CDR3 coding sequence is TGTGCCAGCAGTTATGAGAAAGGACTGTTCCAAGAGACCCAGTACTTC. Translating gives CASSYEKGLFQETQYF. The gene calls are TRBV6-5 and TRBJ2-5, with D tentatively TRBD2 (5 bases). The germline CDR1 and CDR2 sequences are MNHEY and SVGAGI. There are 16 residues in the CDR3. Trimming took off 3 bases at V and 1 base at J, with 15 bases between the two ends.

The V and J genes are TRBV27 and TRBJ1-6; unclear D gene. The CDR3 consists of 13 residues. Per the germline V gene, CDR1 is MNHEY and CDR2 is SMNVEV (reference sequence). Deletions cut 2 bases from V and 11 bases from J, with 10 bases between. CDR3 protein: CASSLRGSAPLHF. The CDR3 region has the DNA TGTGCCAGCAGTTTACGCGGGAGCGCACCCCTCCACTTT.

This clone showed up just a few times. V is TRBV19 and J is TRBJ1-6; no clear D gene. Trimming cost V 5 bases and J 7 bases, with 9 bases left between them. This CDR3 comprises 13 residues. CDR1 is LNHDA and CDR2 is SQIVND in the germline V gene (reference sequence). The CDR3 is CASSFGVNSPLHF. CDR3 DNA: TGTGCCAGTAGTTTCGGGGTGAATTCACCCCTCCACTTT.

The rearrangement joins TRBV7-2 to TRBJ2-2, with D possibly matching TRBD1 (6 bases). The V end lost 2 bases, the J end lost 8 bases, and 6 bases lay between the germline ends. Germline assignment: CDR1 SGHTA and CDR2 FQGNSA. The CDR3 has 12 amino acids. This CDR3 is CASSLQGGELFF. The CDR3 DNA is TGTGCCAGCAGCTTACAGGGGGGGGAGCTGTTTTTT. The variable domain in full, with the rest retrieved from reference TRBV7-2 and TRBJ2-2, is GAGVSQSPSNKVTEKGKDVELRCDPISGHTALYWYRQSLGQGLEFLIYFQGNSAPDKSGLPSDRFSAERTGGSVSTLTIQRTQQEDSAVYLCASSLQGGELFFGEGSRLTVL.

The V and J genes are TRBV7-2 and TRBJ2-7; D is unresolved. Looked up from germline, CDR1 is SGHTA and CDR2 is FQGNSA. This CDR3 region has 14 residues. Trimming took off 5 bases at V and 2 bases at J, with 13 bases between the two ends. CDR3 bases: TGTGCCAGCAGCGATACAAGTACACCCTACGAGCAGTACTTC. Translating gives CASSDTSTPYEQYF.

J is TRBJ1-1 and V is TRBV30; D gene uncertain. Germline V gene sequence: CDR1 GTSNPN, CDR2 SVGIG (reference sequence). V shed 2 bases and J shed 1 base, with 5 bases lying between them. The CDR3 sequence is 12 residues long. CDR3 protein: CAWSPRNTEAFF. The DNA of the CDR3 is TGTGCCTGGAGTCCCCGGAACACTGAAGCTTTCTTT.

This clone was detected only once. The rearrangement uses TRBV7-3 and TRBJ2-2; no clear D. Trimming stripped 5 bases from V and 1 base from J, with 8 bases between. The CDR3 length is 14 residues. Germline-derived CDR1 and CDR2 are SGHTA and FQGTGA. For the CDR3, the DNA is TGTGCCAGCAGCCCTAGGATGAACACCGGGGAGCTGTTTTTT. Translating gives CASSPRMNTGELFF.

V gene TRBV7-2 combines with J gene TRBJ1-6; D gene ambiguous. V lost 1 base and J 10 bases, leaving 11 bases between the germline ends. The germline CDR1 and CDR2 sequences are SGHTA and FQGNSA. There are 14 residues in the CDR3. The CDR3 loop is CASSLDPGGSPLHF. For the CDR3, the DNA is TGTGCCAGCAGCTTAGATCCGGGAGGATCACCCCTCCACTTT.

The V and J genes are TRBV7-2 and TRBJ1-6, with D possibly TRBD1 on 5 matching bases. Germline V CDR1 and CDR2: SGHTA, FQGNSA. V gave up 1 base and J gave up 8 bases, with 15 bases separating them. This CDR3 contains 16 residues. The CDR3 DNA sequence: TGTGCCAGCAGCTTAGGGGGTGGGGCCGTTGATTCACCCCTCCACTTT. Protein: CASSLGGGAVDSPLHF.

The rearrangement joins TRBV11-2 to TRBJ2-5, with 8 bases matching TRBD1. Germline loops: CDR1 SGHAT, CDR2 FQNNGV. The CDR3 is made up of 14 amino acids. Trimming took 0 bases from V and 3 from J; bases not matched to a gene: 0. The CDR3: CASSLETGEETQYF. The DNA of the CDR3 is TGTGCCAGCAGCTTAGAGACAGGGGAAGAGACCCAGTACTTC.

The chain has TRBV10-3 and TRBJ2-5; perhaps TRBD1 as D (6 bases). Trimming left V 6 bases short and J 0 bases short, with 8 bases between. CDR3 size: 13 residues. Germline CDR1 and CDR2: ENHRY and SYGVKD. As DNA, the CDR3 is TGTGCCATCAGCCGACAGGACCAAGAGACCCAGTACTTC. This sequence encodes CAISRQDQETQYF.

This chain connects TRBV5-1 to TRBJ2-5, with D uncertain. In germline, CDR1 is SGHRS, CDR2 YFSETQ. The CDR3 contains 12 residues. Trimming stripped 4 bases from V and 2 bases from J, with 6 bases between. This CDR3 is CASSNYQETQYF. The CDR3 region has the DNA TGCGCCAGCAGCAACTATCAAGAGACCCAGTACTTC.

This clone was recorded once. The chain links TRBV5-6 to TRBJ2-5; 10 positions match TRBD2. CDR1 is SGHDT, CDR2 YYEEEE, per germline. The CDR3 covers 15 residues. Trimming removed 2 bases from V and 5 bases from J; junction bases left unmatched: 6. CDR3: CASSFLAGGGETQYF. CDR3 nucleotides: TGTGCCAGCAGCTTCTTAGCGGGGGGTGGGGAGACCCAGTACTTC.

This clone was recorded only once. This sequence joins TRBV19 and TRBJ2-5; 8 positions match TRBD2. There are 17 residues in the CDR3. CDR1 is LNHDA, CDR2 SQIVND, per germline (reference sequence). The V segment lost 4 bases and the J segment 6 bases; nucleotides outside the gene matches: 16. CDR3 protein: CASSTDSRGGLGQTQYF. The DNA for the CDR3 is TGTGCCAGTAGTACTGACAGCCGGGGGGGCCTCGGGCAGACCCAGTACTTC.